Only a few counts were recorded for the clone carrying this T cell receptor beta chain. The antigen is undetermined. Via MiXCR, TCRdb re-called the RT-PCR reads, giving one row per CDR3 protein. The sample has 630,000 or so distinct CDR3 sequences, less than 20% seen once. This record belongs to a study of response to subunit inactivated influenza vaccine. Study results and caveats: There was a suggestion from the authors that each seasonal influenza vaccination recruits few new T cells.

The ends were cut back, 4 bases at V and 1 base at J, with 8 bases in the middle. Germline CDR1 MGHRA, CDR2 YSYEKL. The CDR3 has 13 residues. This sequence originates from a man aged 45 to 65 who received an inactivated influenza vaccine. The V and J genes are TRBV4-1 and TRBJ2-7; TRBD1 might be the D (6 bases). The material sequenced was PBMCs from blood, taken roughly 12 days after vaccination. This CDR3 reads CASSRQASYEQYF. CDR3 in DNA: TGCGCCAGCAGCCGACAGGCTTCCTACGAGCAGTACTTC.